The 22 T cell receptor beta chains in this list originate from one sample, sequenced in a study of blood T cell repertoires in COVID-19. The protocol was immunoSEQ multiplex PCR, while the TCRdb copy is restricted to in-frame clones and leaves out a portion. This table has approximately 390,000 clones, about 90% appearing once. Sequencing input: peripheral blood. Receptors were obtained from a young man with active or convalescent COVID-19.

The chain employs TRBV5-6 and TRBJ2-7; D may be TRBD2 (5 bases). Germline lookup yields CDR1 SGHDT and CDR2 YYEEEE. Between the trimmed V and J ends, which lost 2 bases and 3 bases, there was a span of 12 bases. The CDR3 consists of 14 residues. CDR3 region: CASSFSRGFYEQYF. The CDR3 region has the DNA TGTGCCAGCAGCTTTTCAAGAGGGTTCTACGAGCAGTACTTC.

This clone was counted a single time. The rearrangement joins TRBV7-9 to TRBJ2-1, with D unresolved. The V gene lost 4 bases and the J gene lost 12 bases, with 16 bases spanning the gap. Per the germline V gene, CDR1 is SEHNR and CDR2 is FQNEAQ (reference sequence). There are 13 residues in the CDR3. CDR3 nucleotides: TGTGCCAGCAGCTCGATCTCCTATGAGGCGCAGTTCTTC. As protein: CASSSISYEAQFF.

The chain couples TRBV28 to TRBJ2-2; 7 bases match TRBD2. Trimming cost V 6 bases and J 4 bases; bases outside gene matches: 8. Germline V gene lookup returns CDR1 MDHEN and CDR2 SYDVKM. The CDR3 totals 15 residues. For the CDR3, the DNA is TGTGCCAGCAGCCGGGGGGACTCAGGCACCGGGGAGCTGTTTTTT. This gives the protein CASSRGDSGTGELFF. The whole variable domain, filled in from reference TRBV28 and TRBJ2-2, reads DVKVTQSSRYLVKRTGEKVFLECVQDMDHENMFWYRQDPGLGLRLIYFSYDVKMKEKGDIPEGYSVSREKKERFSLILESASTNQTSMYLCASSRGDSGTGELFFGEGSRLTVL.

V usage is TRBV6-5 and J usage is TRBJ1-2; D possibly corresponds to TRBD1 (6 bases). Trimming left V 6 bases short and J 3 bases short, with 11 bases between. Germline loops: CDR1 MNHEY, CDR2 SVGAGI. CDR3 length: 13 residues. DNA of the CDR3: TGTGCCAGCAGGCTCAGGGGTGACTATGGCTACACCTTC. Amino acids: CASRLRGDYGYTF.

The rearrangement uses TRBV7-9 and TRBJ2-2; 7 bases are shared with TRBD1. There are 17 residues in the CDR3. V trimming: 5 bases; J trimming: 0 bases; junction bases outside the gene matches: 9. Per the germline V gene, CDR1 is SEHNR and CDR2 is FQNEAQ (reference sequence). CDR3 sequence: CASSRGTVASNTGELFF. The CDR3 DNA is TGTGCCAGCAGCCGAGGGACAGTTGCTTCGAACACCGGGGAGCTGTTTTTT.

The chain employs TRBV18 and TRBJ1-2; 7 positions match TRBD1. This CDR3 contains 14 residues. Germline CDR1 and CDR2: KGHSH and LQKENI. The V and J ends lost 2 bases and 5 bases, in that order; junction bases with no gene match: 5. The CDR3 region has the DNA TGTGCCAGCTCACCAAACCGGGACAGTTATGGCTACACCTTC. It codes for CASSPNRDSYGYTF.

The V and J genes are TRBV29-1 and TRBJ1-1, with a weak D call TRBD1 (5 bases). This CDR3 is 12 amino acids long. Germline CDR1 and CDR2: SQVTM and ANQGSEA. V lost 7 bases to trimming and J lost 3 bases, with 12 bases between them. The CDR3 reads CSAVSRDTEAFF. The CDR3 region has the DNA TGCAGCGCCGTAAGCAGGGACACTGAAGCTTTCTTT.

The chain links TRBV2 to TRBJ2-3; D not certain. This CDR3 region has 13 residues. Trimming cost V 7 bases and J 3 bases, with 11 bases left between them. Germline V lookup: CDR1 SNHLY, CDR2 FYNNEI. CDR3 sequence (DNA): TGTGCCAGCACAAGCCGCGGAACAGATACGCAGTATTTT. This encodes CASTSRGTDTQYF.

The chain employs TRBV6-2 or TRBV6-3 and TRBJ1-2, with D perhaps TRBD1 (5 bases). V lost 4 bases and J lost 4, with 10 bases in between. CDR1 is MNHEY and CDR2 is SVGEGT in the germline V gene. The CDR3 consists of 13 residues. The chain's CDR3 is CASSFQGSYGYTF. In nucleotides, the CDR3 is TGTGCCAGCAGTTTCCAGGGCAGCTATGGCTACACCTTC.

The chain has TRBV7-6 and TRBJ2-2; 7 bases match TRBD2. Per germline, CDR1 SGHVS and CDR2 FNYEAQ. The length of the CDR3 is 16 residues. The J segment lost 0 bases and the V segment lost 2 bases, leaving 3 bases of the junction unmatched. In nucleotides, the CDR3 is TGTGCCAGCAGCTTATCCCGGGGGGCGAACACCGGGGAGCTGTTTTTT. Translation: CASSLSRGANTGELFF.

This clone was seen only once. The chain uses TRBV5-4 and TRBJ2-1; no definite D call. This CDR3 has 14 amino acids. V lost 1 base and J 2 bases, leaving 7 bases between the germline ends. Germline assignment: CDR1 SGHNT and CDR2 YYREEE (reference sequence). The CDR3 sequence is CASSLPRTYNEQFF. The DNA of the CDR3 is TGTGCCAGCAGCTTGCCCAGGACCTACAATGAGCAGTTCTTC. Full variable domain (rest looked up from reference TRBV5-4 and TRBJ2-1): ETGVTQSPTHLIKTRGQQVTLRCSSQSGHNTVSWYQQALGQGPQFIFQYYREEENGRGNFPPRFSGLQFPNYSSELNVNALELDDSALYLCASSLPRTYNEQFFGPGTRLTVL.

The chain employs TRBV4-1 and TRBJ1-5; 7 nucleotides match TRBD1. V trimming: 0 bases; J trimming: 0 bases; junction bases outside the gene matches: 8. The germline V gene has CDR1 MGHRA and CDR2 YSYEKL. The CDR3 length is 18 residues. In nucleotides, the CDR3 is TGCGCCAGCAGCCAAGACGAGACAGGGCCCTATAGCAATCAGCCCCAGCATTTT. Translation gives CASSQDETGPYSNQPQHF.

Only one count was recorded for this clone. An end of the junction does not agree with germline; a read error may underlie this. The rearrangement links TRBV29-1 to TRBJ2-6; D possibly corresponds to TRBD1 (6 bases). The CDR3 has 14 residues. Germline V gene data show CDR1 as SQVTM and CDR2 as ANQGSEA. CDR3 nucleotides: TGCAGCGTTGATAACCGCCCAGGGGCCAACGTGCTGACTTTC. As protein: CSVDNRPGANVLTF.

Here the CDR3 DNA reads TGTGCCAGCAGCTTCGTGGACACCTACGACACCTTC. This sequence encodes CASSFVDTYDTF. The chain uses TRBV7-9 and TRBJ1-2, with a weak D call TRBD1 (5 bases). The CDR3 has 12 amino acids. The germline V gene has CDR1 SEHNR and CDR2 FQNEAQ (reference sequence). V lost 3 bases to trimming and J lost 12 bases, with 14 bases between them.

This chain uses TRBV7-8 with TRBJ2-7; the D is unclear. CDR1 SGHVS and CDR2 FQNEAQ come from the germline V gene. The CDR3 extends over 14 amino acids. Trimming took 5 bases from V and 0 from J, leaving 11 bases between them. The CDR3: CASSQPVSSYEQYF. The DNA of the CDR3 is TGTGCCAGCAGCCAGCCGGTAAGCTCCTACGAGCAGTACTTC.

J is TRBJ1-1 and V is TRBV18, with no clear D. The V end lost 3 bases, the J end lost 4 bases, and 9 bases lay between the germline ends. The CDR3 is 13 residues long. The germline V gene has CDR1 KGHSH and CDR2 LQKENI. The DNA for the CDR3 is TGTGCCAGCTCACCCCAGGTGGGCACTGAAGCTTTCTTT. This sequence encodes CASSPQVGTEAFF. The variable domain in full, completed from reference TRBV18 and TRBJ1-1, reads NAGVMQNPRHLVRRRGQEARLRCSPMKGHSHVYWYRQLPEEGLKFMVYLQKENIIDESGMPKERFSAEFPKEGPSILRIQQVVRGDSAAYFCASSPQVGTEAFFGQGTRLTVV.

The V gene is TRBV5-1, the J gene TRBJ2-2; 8 nucleotides agree with TRBD1. The J segment lost 6 bases and the V segment lost 0 bases, leaving 10 bases of the junction unmatched. Germline lookup yields CDR1 SGHRS and CDR2 YFSETQ. This CDR3 comprises 17 residues. In DNA form, the CDR3 reads TGCGCCAGCAGCTTGGAACCTCCAGGGGGCGCCGCCGGGGAGCTGTTTTTT. This codes for CASSLEPPGGAAGELFF.

The chain is built from TRBV6-5 and TRBJ2-1, with TRBD1 matching 7 bases. J was trimmed by 5 bases and V by 4 bases; bases with no gene match: 8. Germline CDR1 MNHEY, CDR2 SVGAGI. The CDR3 is 15 residues long. The CDR3 nucleotides read TGTGCCAGCAGTTCTCCAGCCGGGACAGACAATGAGCAGTTCTTC. Protein product: CASSSPAGTDNEQFF.

The chain links TRBV18 to TRBJ1-5; D is uncertain. CDR1 KGHSH and CDR2 LQKENI come from the germline V gene. The CDR3 consists of 14 residues. V was shortened by 4 bases and J by 5 bases, with 12 bases between the two germline ends. The CDR3 DNA is TGTGCCAGCTCACAAACAGCAACGGATCAGCCCCAGCATTTT. This gives the protein CASSQTATDQPQHF. The entire variable domain, with the rest obtained from reference TRBV18 and TRBJ1-5, is as follows: NAGVMQNPRHLVRRRGQEARLRCSPMKGHSHVYWYRQLPEEGLKFMVYLQKENIIDESGMPKERFSAEFPKEGPSILRIQQVVRGDSAAYFCASSQTATDQPQHFGDGTRLSIL.

The chain is built from TRBV7-2 and TRBJ2-4; 8 nucleotides line up with TRBD1. Germline CDR1 and CDR2: SGHTA and FQGNSA. The V gene end was trimmed by 1 base and the J gene end by 7 bases; junction bases not matched to a gene: 15. The CDR3 length is 18 residues. This chain's CDR3 is CASSLVRSGGESRNIQYF. CDR3 bases: TGTGCCAGCAGCTTAGTTCGGTCAGGGGGCGAATCGCGGAACATTCAGTACTTC.

The rearrangement joins TRBV6-5 to TRBJ2-3; a weak D match, TRBD1 (5 bases). Germline V gene sequence: CDR1 MNHEY, CDR2 SVGAGI. This CDR3 is 13 amino acids long. V was shortened by 7 bases and J by 3 bases, with 11 bases between the two germline ends. The CDR3 nucleotides are TGTGCCAGCACTCGGGCAGGGACAGATACGCAGTATTTT. As protein: CASTRAGTDTQYF.

This rearrangement joins TRBV19 to TRBJ1-5; D is uncertain. CDR3 length: 14 amino acids. Germline values: CDR1 LNHDA, CDR2 SQIVND (reference sequence). Trimming left V 8 bases short and J 0 bases short, with 11 bases between. The CDR3 nucleotides are TGTGCCAGTTCTTTAAGCTATAGCAATCAGCCCCAGCATTTT. It is translated as CASSLSYSNQPQHF.